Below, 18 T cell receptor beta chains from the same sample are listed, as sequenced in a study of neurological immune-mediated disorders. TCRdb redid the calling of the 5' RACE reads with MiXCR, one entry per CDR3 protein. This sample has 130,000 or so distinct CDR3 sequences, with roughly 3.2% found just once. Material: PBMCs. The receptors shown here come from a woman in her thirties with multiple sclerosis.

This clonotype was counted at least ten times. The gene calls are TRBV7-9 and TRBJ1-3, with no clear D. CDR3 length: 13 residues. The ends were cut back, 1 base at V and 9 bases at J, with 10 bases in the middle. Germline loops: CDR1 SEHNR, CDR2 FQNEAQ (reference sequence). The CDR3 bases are TGTGCCAGCAGCTTAGTTTCGGGGTTCACCATATATTTT. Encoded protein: CASSLVSGFTIYF.

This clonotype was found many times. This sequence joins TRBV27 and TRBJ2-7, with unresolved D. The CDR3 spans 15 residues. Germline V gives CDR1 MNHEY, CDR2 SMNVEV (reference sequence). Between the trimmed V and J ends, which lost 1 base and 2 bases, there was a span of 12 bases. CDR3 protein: CASSLYPALTYEQYF. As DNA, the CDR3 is TGTGCCAGCAGTTTATACCCCGCGTTAACCTACGAGCAGTACTTC.

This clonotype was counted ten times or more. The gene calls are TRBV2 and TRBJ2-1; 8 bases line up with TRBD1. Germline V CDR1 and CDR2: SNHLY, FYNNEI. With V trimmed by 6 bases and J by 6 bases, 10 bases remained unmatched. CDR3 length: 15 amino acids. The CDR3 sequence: CASSQDRALSNEQFF. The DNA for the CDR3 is TGTGCCAGCAGCCAGGACAGGGCCCTAAGCAATGAGCAGTTCTTC.

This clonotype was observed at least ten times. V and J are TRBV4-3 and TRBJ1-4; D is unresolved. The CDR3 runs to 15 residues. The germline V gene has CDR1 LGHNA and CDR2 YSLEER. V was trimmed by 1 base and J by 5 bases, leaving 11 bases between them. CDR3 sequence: CASSQAVGMNEKLFF. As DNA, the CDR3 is TGCGCCAGCAGCCAAGCGGTGGGGATGAATGAAAAACTGTTTTTT.

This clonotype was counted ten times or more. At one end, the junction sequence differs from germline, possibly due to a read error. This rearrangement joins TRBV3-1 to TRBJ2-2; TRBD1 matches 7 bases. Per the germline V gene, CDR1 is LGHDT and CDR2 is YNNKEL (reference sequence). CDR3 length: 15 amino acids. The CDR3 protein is CASTQVATGTGELFF. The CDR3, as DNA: TGTGCCAGCACCCAAGTAGCGACAGGGACCGGGGAGCTGTTTTTT. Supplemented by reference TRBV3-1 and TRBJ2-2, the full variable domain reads DTAVSQTPKYLVTQMGNDKSIKCEQNLGHDTMYWYKQDSKKFLKIMFSYNNKELIINETVPNRFSPKSPDKAHLNLHINSLELGDSAVYFCASTQVATGTGELFFGEGSRLTVL.

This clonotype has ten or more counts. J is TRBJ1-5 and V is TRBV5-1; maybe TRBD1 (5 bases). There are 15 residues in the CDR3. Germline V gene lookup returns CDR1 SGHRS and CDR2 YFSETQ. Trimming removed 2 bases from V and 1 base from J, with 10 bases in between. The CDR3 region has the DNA TGCGCCAGCAGCTTCATTCCAGGGAGCAATCAGCCCCAGCATTTT. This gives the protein CASSFIPGSNQPQHF.

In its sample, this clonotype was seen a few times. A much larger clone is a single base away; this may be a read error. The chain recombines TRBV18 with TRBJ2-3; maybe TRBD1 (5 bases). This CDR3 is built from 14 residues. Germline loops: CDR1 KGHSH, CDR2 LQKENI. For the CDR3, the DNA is TGTGCCAGCTCACCCGGACACCCGAAAGATAAGCAGTATTTT. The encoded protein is CASSPGHPKDKQYF.

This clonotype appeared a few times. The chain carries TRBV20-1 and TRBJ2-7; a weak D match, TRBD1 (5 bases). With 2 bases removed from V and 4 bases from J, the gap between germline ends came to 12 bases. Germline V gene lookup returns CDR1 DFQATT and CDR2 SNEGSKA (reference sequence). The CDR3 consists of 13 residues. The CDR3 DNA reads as TGCAGTGCTAGATTTGGGGCCAGATACGAGCAGTACTTC. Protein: CSARFGARYEQYF.

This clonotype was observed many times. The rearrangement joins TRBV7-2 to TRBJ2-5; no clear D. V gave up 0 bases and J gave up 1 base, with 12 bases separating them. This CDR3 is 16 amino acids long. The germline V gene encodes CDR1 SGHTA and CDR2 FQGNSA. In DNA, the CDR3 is TGTGCCAGCAGCTTAGCGATAAGGGCCCTCCAAGAGACCCAGTACTTC. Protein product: CASSLAIRALQETQYF.

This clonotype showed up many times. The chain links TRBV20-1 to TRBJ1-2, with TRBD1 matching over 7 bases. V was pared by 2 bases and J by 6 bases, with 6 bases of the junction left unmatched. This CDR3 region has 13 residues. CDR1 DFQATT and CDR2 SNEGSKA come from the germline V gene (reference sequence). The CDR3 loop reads CSARSTGKDGYTF. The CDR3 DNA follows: TGCAGTGCTAGATCGACAGGGAAGGATGGCTACACCTTC.

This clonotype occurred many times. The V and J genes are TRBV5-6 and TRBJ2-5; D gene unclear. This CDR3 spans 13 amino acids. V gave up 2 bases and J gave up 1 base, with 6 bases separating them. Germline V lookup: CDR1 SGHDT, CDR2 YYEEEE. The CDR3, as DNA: TGTGCCAGCAGCTTCTCAAGCCAAGAGACCCAGTACTTC. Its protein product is CASSFSSQETQYF.

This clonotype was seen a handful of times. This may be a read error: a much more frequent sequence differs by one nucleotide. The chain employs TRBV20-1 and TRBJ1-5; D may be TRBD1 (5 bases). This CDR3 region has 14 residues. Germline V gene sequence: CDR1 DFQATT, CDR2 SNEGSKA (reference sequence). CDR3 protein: CSASGREGNQHQHF. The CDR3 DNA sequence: TGCAGTGCTAGTGGCAGGGAGGGCAATCAGCACCAGCATTTT.

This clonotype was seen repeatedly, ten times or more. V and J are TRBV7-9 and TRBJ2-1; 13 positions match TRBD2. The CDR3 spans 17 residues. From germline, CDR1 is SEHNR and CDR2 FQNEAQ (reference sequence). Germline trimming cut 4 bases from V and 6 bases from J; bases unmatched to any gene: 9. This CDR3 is CASSSTGTSGTGNEQFF. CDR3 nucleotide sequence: TGTGCCAGCAGCTCCACCGGGACTAGCGGGACAGGCAATGAGCAGTTCTTC.

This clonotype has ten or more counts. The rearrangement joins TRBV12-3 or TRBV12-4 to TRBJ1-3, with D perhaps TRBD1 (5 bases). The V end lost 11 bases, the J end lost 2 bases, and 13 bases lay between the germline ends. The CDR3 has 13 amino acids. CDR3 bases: TGTGCCTACTGGGGGATGCCTGGAAACACCATATATTTT. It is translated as CAYWGMPGNTIYF.

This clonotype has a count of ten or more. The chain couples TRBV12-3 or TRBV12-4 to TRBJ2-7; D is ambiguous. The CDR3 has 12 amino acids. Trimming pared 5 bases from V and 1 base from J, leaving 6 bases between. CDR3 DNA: TGTGCCAGCAGTCCCGTTTCCTACGAGCAGTACTTC. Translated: CASSPVSYEQYF.

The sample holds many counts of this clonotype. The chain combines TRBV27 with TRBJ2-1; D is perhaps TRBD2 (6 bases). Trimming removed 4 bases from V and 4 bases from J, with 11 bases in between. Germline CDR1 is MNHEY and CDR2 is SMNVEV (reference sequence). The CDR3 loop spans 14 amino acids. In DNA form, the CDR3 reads TGTGCCAGCAGTTGGGGCGGGGATTACAATGAGCAGTTCTTC. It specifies CASSWGGDYNEQFF.

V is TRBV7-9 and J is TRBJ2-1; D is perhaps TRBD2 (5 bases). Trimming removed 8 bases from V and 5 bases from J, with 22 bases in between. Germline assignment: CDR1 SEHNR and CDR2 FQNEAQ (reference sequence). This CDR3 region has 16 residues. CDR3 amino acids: CASGLEGAIRNNEQFF. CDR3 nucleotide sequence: TGTGCCAGCGGGCTAGAGGGAGCGATTAGGAACAATGAGCAGTTCTTC.

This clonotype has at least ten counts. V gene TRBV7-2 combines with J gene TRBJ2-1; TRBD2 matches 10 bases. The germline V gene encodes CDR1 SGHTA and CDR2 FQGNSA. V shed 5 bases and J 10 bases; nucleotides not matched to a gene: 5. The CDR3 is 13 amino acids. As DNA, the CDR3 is TGTGCCAGCAGCCGAATGGGACTAGCGGAGCAGTTCTTC. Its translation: CASSRMGLAEQFF. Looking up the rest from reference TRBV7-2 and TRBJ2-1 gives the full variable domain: GAGVSQSPSNKVTEKGKDVELRCDPISGHTALYWYRQSLGQGLEFLIYFQGNSAPDKSGLPSDRFSAERTGGSVSTLTIQRTQQEDSAVYLCASSRMGLAEQFFGPGTRLTVL.